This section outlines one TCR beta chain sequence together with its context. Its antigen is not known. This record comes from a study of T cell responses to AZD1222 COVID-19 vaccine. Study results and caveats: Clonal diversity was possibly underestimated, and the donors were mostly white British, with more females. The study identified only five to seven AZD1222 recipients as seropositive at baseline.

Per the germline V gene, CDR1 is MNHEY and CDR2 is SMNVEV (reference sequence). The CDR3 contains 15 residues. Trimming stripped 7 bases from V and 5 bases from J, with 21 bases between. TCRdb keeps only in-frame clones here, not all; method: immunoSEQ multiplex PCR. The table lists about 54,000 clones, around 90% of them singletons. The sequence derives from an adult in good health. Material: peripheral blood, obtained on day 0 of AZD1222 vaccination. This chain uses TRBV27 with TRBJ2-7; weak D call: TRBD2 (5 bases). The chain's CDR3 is CASIGGREMVDEQYF. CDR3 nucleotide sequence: TGTGCCAGCATAGGAGGACGGGAAATGGTGGACGAGCAGTACTTC.